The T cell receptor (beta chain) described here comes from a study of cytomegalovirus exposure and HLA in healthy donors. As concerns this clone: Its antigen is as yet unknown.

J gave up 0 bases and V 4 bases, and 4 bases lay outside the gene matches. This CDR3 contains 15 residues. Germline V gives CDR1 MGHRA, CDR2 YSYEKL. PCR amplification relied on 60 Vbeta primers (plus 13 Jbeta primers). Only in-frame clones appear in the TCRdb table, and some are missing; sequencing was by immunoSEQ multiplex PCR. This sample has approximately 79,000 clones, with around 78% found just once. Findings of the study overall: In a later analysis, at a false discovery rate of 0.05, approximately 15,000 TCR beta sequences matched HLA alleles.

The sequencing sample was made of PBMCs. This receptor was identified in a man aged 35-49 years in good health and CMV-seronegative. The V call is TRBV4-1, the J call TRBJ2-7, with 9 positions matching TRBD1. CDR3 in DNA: TGCGCCAGCAGCCGAGGGACAGGGACCTCCTACGAGCAGTACTTC. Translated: CASSRGTGTSYEQYF.